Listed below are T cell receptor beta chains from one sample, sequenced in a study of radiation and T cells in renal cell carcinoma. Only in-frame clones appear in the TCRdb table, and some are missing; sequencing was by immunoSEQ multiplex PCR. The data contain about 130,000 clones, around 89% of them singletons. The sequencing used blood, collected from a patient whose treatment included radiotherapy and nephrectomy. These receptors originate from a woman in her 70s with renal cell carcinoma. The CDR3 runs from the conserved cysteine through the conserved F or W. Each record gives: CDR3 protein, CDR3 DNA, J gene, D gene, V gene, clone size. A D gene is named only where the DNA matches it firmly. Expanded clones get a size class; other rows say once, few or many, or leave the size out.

CASSDGTYYGYTF,TGTGCCAGCAGTGACGGCACCTACTATGGCTACACCTTC,TRBJ1-2,NA,TRBV2,NA
CASSPAGLLSQPQHF,TGTGCCAGCAGCCCAGCAGGGTTACTCTCCCAGCCCCAGCATTTT,TRBJ1-5,NA,TRBV5-6,NA
CASSPAGQVNTGELFF,TGTGCCAGCTCACCAGCGGGACAGGTGAACACCGGGGAGCTGTTTTTT,TRBJ2-2,TRBD1,TRBV18,NA
CASSLNFQWTGNTGELFF,TGTGCCAGCAGCTTAAATTTCCAGTGGACAGGGAACACCGGGGAGCTGTTTTTT,TRBJ2-2,TRBD1,TRBV7-6,NA
CASSQDNLQGVMVTEAFF,TGTGCCAGCAGCCAAGATAATCTACAGGGGGTTATGGTCACTGAAGCTTTCTTT,TRBJ1-1,TRBD1,TRBV4-2,once
CASSYDGNTEAFF,TGCGCCAGCAGTTATGACGGGAACACTGAAGCTTTCTTT,TRBJ1-1,NA,TRBV5-1,NA
CASTGQETQYF,TGTGCCAGCACGGGCCAAGAGACCCAGTACTTC,TRBJ2-5,NA,TRBV2,NA
CASRKAGLSSYEQYF,TGTGCCAGCAGGAAGGCAGGGTTGAGCTCCTACGAGCAGTACTTC,TRBJ2-7,NA,TRBV6-1,NA
CASTKDRVGSEAFF,TGTGCCAGTACCAAGGACAGGGTCGGGTCTGAAGCTTTCTTT,TRBJ1-1,TRBD1,TRBV19,once
CASRREVSNQPQHF,TGTGCCAGCAGAAGAGAAGTTAGCAATCAGCCCCAGCATTTT,TRBJ1-5,NA,TRBV2,NA
CASSSSRSGNYGYTF,TGTGCCAGTAGTAGCTCCCGTTCCGGGAATTATGGCTACACCTTC,TRBJ1-2,NA,TRBV19,NA
CASSDSGGLNEQFF,TGCGCCAGCAGCGACAGCGGGGGTCTCAATGAGCAGTTCTTC,TRBJ2-1,TRBD2,TRBV4-3,NA
CASSLGGFPYEQYF,TGTGCCAGCAGCTTAGGAGGGTTTCCCTACGAGCAGTACTTC,TRBJ2-7,NA,TRBV7-2,NA
CASSLAGGNTIYF,TGTGCCAGCAGTTTAGCAGGGGGAAACACCATATATTTT,TRBJ1-3,NA,TRBV11-3,NA
CSVLAPGANVLTF,TGCAGCGTTCTAGCTCCTGGGGCCAACGTCCTGACTTTC,TRBJ2-6,NA,TRBV29-1,NA
CASSSQGAGANVLTF,TGTGCCAGTAGTTCTCAAGGGGCTGGGGCCAACGTCCTGACTTTC,TRBJ2-6,NA,TRBV19,NA
CASSPGTGGYEQYF,TGCGCCAGCAGCCCAGGGACAGGGGGCTACGAGCAGTACTTC,TRBJ2-7,TRBD1,TRBV4-3,NA
CASSPVDEQFF,TGTGCCAGCAGCCCCGTGGATGAGCAGTTCTTC,TRBJ2-1,NA,TRBV7-2,NA
CASSVALEFPNYGYTF,TGTGCCAGCAGCGTAGCACTGGAATTCCCTAACTATGGCTACACCTTC,TRBJ1-2,NA,TRBV9,NA
CASRPSNSGTGELFF,TGTGCCAGTAGGCCTTCGAACAGTGGAACCGGGGAGCTGTTTTTT,TRBJ2-2,NA,TRBV19,NA
CASSPGSNQPQHF,TGTGCCAGCTCACCGGGTAGCAATCAGCCCCAGCATTTT,TRBJ1-5,NA,TRBV18,few
CANGLAGGKETQYF,TGTGCCAACGGACTAGCGGGGGGGAAAGAGACCCAGTACTTC,TRBJ2-5,TRBD2,TRBV5-4,NA
CASSGQGVNSPLHF,TGTGCCAGCAGTGGACAGGGGGTAAATTCACCCCTCCACTTT,TRBJ1-6,TRBD1,TRBV7-9,NA
CASSVGAGAYNEQFF,TGTGCCAGCAGCGTAGGGGCCGGAGCCTACAATGAGCAGTTCTTC,TRBJ2-1,NA,TRBV9,NA
CASAPGTSSYEQYF,TGTGCCAGCGCCCCCGGGACTAGCTCCTACGAGCAGTACTTC,TRBJ2-7,TRBD2,TRBV7-9,NA
CASSAGTATNEKLFF,TGTGCCAGTAGTGCCGGGACGGCAACTAATGAAAAACTGTTTTTT,TRBJ1-4,NA,TRBV19,NA
CASSLGLGETEGYTF,TGTGCCAGCAGCTTGGGCTTGGGCGAAACTGAGGGCTACACCTTC,TRBJ1-2,NA,TRBV7-9,NA
CASSFPRGSNTNTEAFF,TGTGCCAGCAGCTTCCCCAGGGGGTCCAACACGAACACTGAAGCTTTCTTT,TRBJ1-1,TRBD1,TRBV7-2,NA
CASSYLGGTGRYEQYF,TGTGCCAGCAGTTACCTCGGCGGGACAGGGAGATACGAGCAGTACTTC,TRBJ2-7,TRBD1,TRBV6-5,once
CASTRLAGGDTQYF,TGTGCCTCCACCCGACTAGCGGGGGGAGATACGCAGTATTTT,TRBJ2-3,TRBD2,TRBV10-3,once
CASSIATGGTEAFF,TGTGCCAGTAGTATAGCTACGGGGGGCACTGAAGCTTTCTTT,TRBJ1-1,NA,TRBV19,NA
CATSSRGVNEQFF,TGTGCCACCAGCAGCCGAGGGGTGAATGAGCAGTTCTTC,TRBJ2-1,NA,TRBV15,NA
CASSIIGSGANVLTF,TGTGCCAGTAGTATAATTGGCTCTGGGGCCAACGTCCTGACTTTC,TRBJ2-6,NA,TRBV19,NA
CSVGGRNQPQHF,TGCAGCGTCGGGGGTAGGAATCAGCCCCAGCATTTT,TRBJ1-5,NA,TRBV29-1,NA
CASSLDGASTDTQYF,TGTGCCAGCAGCTTGGACGGGGCGAGCACAGATACGCAGTATTTT,TRBJ2-3,NA,TRBV5-4,once
CASTRQGGDTEAFF,TGTGCCAGCACTCGACAGGGGGGAGACACTGAAGCTTTCTTT,TRBJ1-1,TRBD1,TRBV2,NA
CASETDRGETEAFF,TGTGCCAGCGAGACCGACAGGGGAGAAACTGAAGCTTTCTTT,TRBJ1-1,TRBD1,TRBV19,NA
CASSGAGGGYEQYF,TGTGCCAGCAGCGGAGCCGGGGGAGGATACGAGCAGTACTTC,TRBJ2-7,NA,TRBV11-2,NA
CASSVEPETNSPLHF,TGTGCCAGCAGCGTAGAGCCCGAGACGAATTCACCCCTCCACTTT,TRBJ1-6,NA,TRBV9,NA
CATSRDQGFGEQYF,TGTGCCACCAGCAGAGACCAGGGGTTTGGCGAGCAGTACTTC,TRBJ2-7,NA,TRBV15,NA
CASRDIGRDRGHPSSYEQYF,TGCGCCAGCAGGGATATCGGCCGGGACAGGGGACATCCTAGCTCCTACGAGCAGTACTTC,TRBJ2-7,TRBD1,TRBV10-1,NA
CASTLTGSEAFF,TGTGCCAGTACCCTTACAGGGTCTGAAGCTTTCTTT,TRBJ1-1,NA,TRBV19,NA